This record looks at one TCR beta chain sequence and its context. What it recognizes is unknown. The germline V gene has CDR1 SGHTA and CDR2 FQGTGA. V gave up 5 bases and J gave up 6 bases, with 11 bases separating them. The CDR3 is 13 amino acids. The record originates from a study of cytomegalovirus exposure and HLA in healthy donors. General study points: Accurate prediction of most subjects' HLA-A and HLA-B alleles from TCR beta sequences was reported. A later examination showed that TCR association rates differed by HLA locus, with DRB1 most and HLA-C fewest.

Both 60 Vbeta primers and 13 Jbeta primers went into the PCR. The data were produced by immunoSEQ multiplex PCR, yet TCRdb's version contains in-frame clones alone and is incomplete. Seen here are roughly 190,000 clones, about 83% observed once, and the top ten hold over 1.5%. Sample: PBMCs. The chain employs TRBV7-3 and TRBJ2-1; D is possibly TRBD2 (5 bases). This clonotype was sampled from a man aged 35 to 55 in good health and CMV-seropositive. The CDR3 sequence is CASSPQAANEQFF. CDR3 nucleotide sequence: TGTGCCAGCAGCCCCCAAGCGGCCAATGAGCAGTTCTTC.